The present TCR beta chain was sequenced within a study of post-analysis software for immune sequencing data. Presence of unique molecular identifiers characterized the TCR beta cDNA libraries. TCRdb re-derived calls from the PCR reads in MiXCR, one entry per CDR3 protein. The sample shows about 540,000 distinct CDR3 sequences, approximately 34% of them seen only once. This clonotype was observed a few times. Antigen specificity is unknown. CDR1 and CDR2 (germline): SGHAT, FQNNGV. Trimming took off 6 bases at V and 8 bases at J, with 17 bases between the two ends. CDR3 length: 15 amino acids. Findings and caveats of the study: Comparison of patients with controls showed about 5 TRBV segments more frequent in patients, TRBV5-6, TRBV5-1 and TRBV20-1 among them.

Material for sequencing was blood. This sequence was found in a girl aged 2 to 17 with multiple sclerosis. The chain employs TRBV11-2 and TRBJ1-6; D possibly corresponds to TRBD1 (6 bases). The CDR3 DNA reads TGTGCCAGCAGTTCCAGGGGCAGGGGAGATTCACCCCTCCACTTT. This translates into CASSSRGRGDSPLHF.